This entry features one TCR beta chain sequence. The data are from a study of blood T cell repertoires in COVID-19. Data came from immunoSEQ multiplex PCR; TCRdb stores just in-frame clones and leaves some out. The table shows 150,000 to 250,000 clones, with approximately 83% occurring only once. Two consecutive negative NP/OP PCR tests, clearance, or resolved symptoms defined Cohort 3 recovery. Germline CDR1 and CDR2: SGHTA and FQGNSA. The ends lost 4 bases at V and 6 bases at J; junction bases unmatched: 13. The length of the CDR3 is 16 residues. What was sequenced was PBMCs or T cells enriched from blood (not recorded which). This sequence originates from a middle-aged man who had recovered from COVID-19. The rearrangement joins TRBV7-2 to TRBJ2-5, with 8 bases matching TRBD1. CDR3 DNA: TGTGCCAGCAGCTCGGAGACGGGGACAGGTTTGAAGACCCAGTACTTC. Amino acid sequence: CASSSETGTGLKTQYF.